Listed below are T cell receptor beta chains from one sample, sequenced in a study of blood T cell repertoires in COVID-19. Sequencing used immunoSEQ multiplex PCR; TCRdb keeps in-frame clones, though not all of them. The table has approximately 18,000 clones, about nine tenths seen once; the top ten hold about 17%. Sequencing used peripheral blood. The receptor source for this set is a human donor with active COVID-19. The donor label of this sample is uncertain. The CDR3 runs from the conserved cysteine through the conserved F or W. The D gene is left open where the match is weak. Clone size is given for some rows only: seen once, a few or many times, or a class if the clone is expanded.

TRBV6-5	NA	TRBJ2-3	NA	CASSYSARGTDTQYF	TGTGCCAGCAGTTATAGTGCGAGGGGCACAGATACGCAGTATTTT
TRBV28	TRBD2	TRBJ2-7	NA	CASSSYSGGYTYEQYF	TGTGCCAGCAGTTCCTATAGCGGGGGGTACACCTACGAGCAGTACTTC
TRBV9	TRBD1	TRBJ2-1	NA	CASSARGLGLVDEQFF	TGTGCCAGCAGCGCCAGGGGGCTGGGGCTTGTGGATGAGCAGTTCTTC
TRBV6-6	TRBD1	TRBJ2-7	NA	CASSYAGQGYEQYF	TGTGCCAGCAGTTACGCGGGACAGGGGTACGAGCAGTACTTC
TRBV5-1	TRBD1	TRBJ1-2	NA	CASSLQRGRDGYTF	TGCGCCAGCAGCTTGCAGAGGGGGCGAGATGGCTACACCTTC
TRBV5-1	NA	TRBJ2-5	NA	CASSSTQQETQYF	TGCGCCAGCAGTTCGACACAACAAGAGACCCAGTACTTC
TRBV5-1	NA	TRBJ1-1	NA	CASSLDEEGNTEAFF	TGCGCCAGCAGCTTGGACGAAGAGGGGAACACTGAAGCTTTCTTT
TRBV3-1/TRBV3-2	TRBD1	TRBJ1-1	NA	CASSRPGTGYNTEAFF	TGTGCCAGCAGTCGTCCCGGGACAGGCTATAACACTGAAGCTTTCTTT
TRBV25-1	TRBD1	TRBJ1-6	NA	CASSESSGQDPSPLHF	TGTGCCAGCAGTGAAAGTTCGGGACAGGATCCTTCACCCCTCCACTTT
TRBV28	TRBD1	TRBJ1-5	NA	CASRLDRVSQPQHF	TGTGCCAGCAGGCTTGACAGGGTTTCTCAGCCCCAGCATTTT
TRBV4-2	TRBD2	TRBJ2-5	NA	CASSQETDGGAVVRETQYF	TGTGCCAGCAGCCAAGAAACGGACGGGGGGGCCGTTGTCCGGGAGACCCAGTACTTC
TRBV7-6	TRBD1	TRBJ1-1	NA	CASSVQGEWNTEAFF	TGTGCCAGCAGCGTACAGGGGGAGTGGAACACTGAAGCTTTCTTT
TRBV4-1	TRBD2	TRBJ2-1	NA	CASSLREGSYNEQFF	TGCGCCAGCAGCCTGAGGGAGGGCTCCTACAATGAGCAGTTCTTC
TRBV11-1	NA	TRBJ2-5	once	CASSLGPWDLQETQYF	TGTGCCAGCAGCTTAGGACCCTGGGACTTGCAAGAGACCCAGTACTTC
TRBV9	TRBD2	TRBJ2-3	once	CASSTSGERDTQYF	TGTGCCAGCAGCACTAGCGGGGAGCGAGATACGCAGTATTTT
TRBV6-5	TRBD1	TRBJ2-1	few	CASSPDRDYNEQFF	TGTGCCAGCAGTCCTGACAGGGACTACAATGAGCAGTTCTTC
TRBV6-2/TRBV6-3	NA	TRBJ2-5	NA	CASSPAKRETQYF	TGTGCCAGCAGTCCAGCTAAGAGGGAGACCCAGTACTTC
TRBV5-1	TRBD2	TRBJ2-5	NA	CASSLSVAGVKGTQYF	TGCGCCAGCAGCTTGTCGGTAGCGGGGGTTAAGGGGACCCAGTACTTC
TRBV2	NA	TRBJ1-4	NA	CASSLNSGEKLFF	TGTGCCAGCAGCTTGAACAGCGGTGAAAAACTGTTTTTT
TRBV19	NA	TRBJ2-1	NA	CASTRGGVSYNEQFF	TGTGCCAGTACCCGCGGAGGGGTCTCCTACAATGAGCAGTTCTTC
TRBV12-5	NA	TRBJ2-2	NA	CASGLHRVNTGELFF	TGTGCTAGTGGTTTGCACAGGGTGAACACCGGGGAGCTGTTTTTT
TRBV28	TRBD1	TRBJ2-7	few	CASSSLPGTGGLKSYEQYF	TGTGCCAGCAGCAGTCTCCCCGGGACAGGGGGACTTAAAAGCTACGAGCAGTACTTC
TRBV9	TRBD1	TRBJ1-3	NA	CASSGTGSSGNTIYF	TGTGCCAGCAGCGGGACAGGGAGCTCTGGAAACACCATATATTTT
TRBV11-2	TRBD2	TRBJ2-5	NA	CASSFGSGVGRETQYF	TGTGCCAGCAGCTTCGGAAGCGGGGTAGGGCGGGAGACCCAGTACTTC
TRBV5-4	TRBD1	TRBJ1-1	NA	CASSPWTGSNTEAFF	TGTGCCAGCAGCCCTTGGACAGGCTCTAACACTGAAGCTTTCTTT
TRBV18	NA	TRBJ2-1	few	CASSYRPGLGRYNEQFF	TGTGCCAGCTCGTACCGACCGGGACTGGGAAGATACAATGAGCAGTTCTTC
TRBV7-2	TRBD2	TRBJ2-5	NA	CASRERGALGTQYF	TGTGCCAGCCGGGAGCGGGGGGCACTCGGCACCCAGTACTTC
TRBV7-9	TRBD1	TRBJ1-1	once	CASSLRDRQEAFF	TGTGCCAGCAGCCTTCGGGACAGGCAAGAAGCTTTCTTT
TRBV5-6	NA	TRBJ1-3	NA	CASSRPRGQSSGNTIYF	TGTGCCAGCAGCCGCCCGAGAGGACAGAGCTCTGGAAACACCATATATTTT
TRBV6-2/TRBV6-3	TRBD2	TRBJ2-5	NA	CASSYGGLAGGQETQYF	TGTGCCAGCAGTTACGGTGGACTAGCGGGGGGGCAAGAGACCCAGTACTTC
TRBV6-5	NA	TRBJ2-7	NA	CASQQTATTYEQYF	TGTGCCAGCCAACAGACAGCAACCACCTACGAGCAGTACTTC
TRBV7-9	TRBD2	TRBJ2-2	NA	CASSPGLAGALTDGELFF	TGTGCCAGCAGCCCGGGACTAGCGGGGGCCCTTACAGACGGGGAGCTGTTTTTT
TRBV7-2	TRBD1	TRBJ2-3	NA	CASSSWTGDTQYF	TGTGCCAGCAGCTCCTGGACAGGGGATACGCAGTATTTT
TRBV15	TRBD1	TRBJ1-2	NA	CATSRGASGQGKDYTF	TGTGCCACCAGCAGAGGGGCTTCGGGACAGGGGAAGGACTACACCTTC
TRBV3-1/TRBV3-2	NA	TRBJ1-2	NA	CASSQDSNYGYTF	TGTGCCAGCAGCCAAGATAGTAACTATGGCTACACCTTC
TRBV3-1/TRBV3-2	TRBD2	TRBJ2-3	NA	CASSQESAGLAGTTDTQYF	TGTGCCAGCAGCCAAGAATCCGCCGGACTAGCGGGGACCACAGATACGCAGTATTTT
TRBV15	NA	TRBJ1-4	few	CATSRGEGPGEREKLFF	TGTGCCACCAGCAGAGGGGAAGGCCCAGGGGAACGCGAAAAACTGTTTTTT
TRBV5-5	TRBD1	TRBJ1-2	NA	CASSLELQGVRGYTF	TGTGCCAGCAGCTTGGAGTTGCAGGGGGTTCGTGGCTACACCTTC
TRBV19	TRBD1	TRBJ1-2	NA	CASLIRGQAMDGYTF	TGTGCCAGTTTAATTCGCGGACAGGCGATGGATGGCTACACCTTC
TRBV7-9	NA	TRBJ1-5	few	CASSILQGQPQHF	TGTGCCAGCAGCATACTCCAGGGACAGCCCCAGCATTTT
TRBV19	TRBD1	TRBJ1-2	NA	CASSVQGTTNYGYTF	TGTGCCAGTAGCGTACAGGGGACGACTAACTATGGCTACACCTTC
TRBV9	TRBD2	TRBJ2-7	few	CASSVGGLAGTYEQYF	TGTGCCAGCAGCGTAGGCGGACTAGCGGGGACATACGAGCAGTACTTC
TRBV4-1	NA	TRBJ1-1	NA	CASSQLWAQGRKAEAFF	TGCGCCAGCAGCCAATTATGGGCACAGGGTCGAAAAGCTGAAGCTTTCTTT
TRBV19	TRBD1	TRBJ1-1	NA	CASRGQVVNTEAFF	TGTGCCAGTAGGGGACAGGTAGTGAACACTGAAGCTTTCTTT
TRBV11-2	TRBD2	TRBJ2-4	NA	CASSSGLRNIQYF	TGTGCCAGCAGCTCGGGACTAAGAAACATTCAGTACTTC
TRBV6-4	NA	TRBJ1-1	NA	CASSARENTEAFF	TGTGCCAGCAGTGCTCGGGAGAACACTGAAGCTTTCTTT
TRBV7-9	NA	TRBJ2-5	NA	CASSTGYETQYF	TGTGCCAGCAGTACGGGTTACGAGACCCAGTACTTC
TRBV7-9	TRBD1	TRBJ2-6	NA	CASSRRTGAGANVLTF	TGTGCCAGCAGCAGACGGACAGGGGCTGGGGCCAACGTCCTGACTTTC
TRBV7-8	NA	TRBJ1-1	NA	CASSLNPGLGDTEAFF	TGTGCCAGCAGCTTAAATCCCGGTTTAGGGGACACTGAAGCTTTCTTT
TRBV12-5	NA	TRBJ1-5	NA	CASGPLGFQPQHF	TGTGCTAGTGGTCCCCTCGGGTTTCAGCCCCAGCATTTT
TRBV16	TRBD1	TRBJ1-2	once	CASSQWTGSNGYTF	TGTGCCAGCAGCCAATGGACAGGGTCTAATGGCTACACCTTC
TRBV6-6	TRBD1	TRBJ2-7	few	CASSAQQGGEQYF	TGTGCCAGCAGCGCTCAACAGGGGGGCGAGCAGTACTTC
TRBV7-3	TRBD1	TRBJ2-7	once	CASRQTGSSVEQYF	TGTGCCAGCAGACAGACAGGGTCTTCGGTCGAGCAGTACTTC
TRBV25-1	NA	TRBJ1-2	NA	CASSPGDYGYTF	TGTGCCAGCAGTCCCGGGGACTATGGCTACACCTTC